This is a list of T cell receptor beta chains from one sample in a study of OX40 agonist ivuxolimab in advanced cancers. Only in-frame clones appear in the TCRdb table, and some are missing; sequencing was by immunoSEQ multiplex PCR. Of over 95,000 clones listed, approximately 94% were seen once; the top ten hold just over 2%. Source: CD4+ or CD8+ T cells sorted from blood, taken in a trial of the OX40 agonist ivuxolimab. The receptors stem from an adult with an advanced solid tumor such as melanoma, head and neck, liver or kidney cancer. CDR3s include the opening cysteine and the closing phenylalanine or tryptophan. The D gene is left open where the match is weak. Clone size, where shown, is once, few, many, or a class for clones that have expanded.

abundance,v_gene,d_gene,j_gene,CDR3aa,CDR3nt
.,TRBV25-1,.,TRBJ2-1,CASSSYNEQFF,TGTGCCAGCAGTAGCTACAATGAGCAGTTCTTC
.,TRBV7-3,.,TRBJ2-1,CASSLRPNEQFF,TGTGCCAGCAGCTTAAGGCCCAATGAGCAGTTCTTC
.,TRBV19,.,TRBJ2-7,CASSIGVRNYEQYF,TGTGCCAGTAGTATAGGCGTCAGAAACTACGAGCAGTACTTC
.,TRBV9,TRBD1,TRBJ1-1,CASSDRTGRAFF,TGTGCCAGCAGCGACCGGACAGGGAGAGCTTTCTTT
.,TRBV6-1,.,TRBJ2-7,CASSVSGEPYEQYF,TGTGCCAGCAGTGTATCGGGGGAACCCTACGAGCAGTACTTC
.,TRBV27,TRBD2,TRBJ2-3,CASSYLARGGADTQYF,TGTGCCAGCAGTTACCTCGCACGGGGGGGAGCAGATACGCAGTATTTT
.,TRBV6-5,.,TRBJ2-2,CASSYGSYTGELFF,TGTGCCAGCAGTTACGGCAGCTACACCGGGGAGCTGTTTTTT
.,TRBV7-6,.,TRBJ2-3,CASSLLGGEDTQYF,TGTGCCAGCAGCCTTTTGGGGGGAGAGGATACGCAGTATTTT
.,TRBV28,.,TRBJ2-1,CASSLTDSKQFF,TGTGCCAGCAGTCTTACGGACAGCAAGCAGTTCTTC
.,TRBV28,TRBD2,TRBJ2-1,CASSSAGLAYNEQFF,TGTGCCAGCAGTTCCGCGGGACTAGCCTACAATGAGCAGTTCTTC
.,TRBV5-4,.,TRBJ2-7,CASSTMGYEQYF,TGTGCCAGCAGCACCATGGGCTACGAGCAGTACTTC
once,TRBV5-1,.,TRBJ2-1,CASSSDFSSYNEQFF,TGCGCCAGCAGCTCGGACTTTAGCTCCTACAATGAGCAGTTCTTC
.,TRBV27,.,TRBJ2-7,CASSPAPSRLLEGEQYF,TGTGCCAGCAGTCCGGCCCCGAGTCGGCTACTGGAGGGGGAGCAGTACTTC
.,TRBV5-1,.,TRBJ2-2,CASSSLATGSTGELFF,TGCGCCAGCAGCTCACTAGCCACGGGGAGTACTGGGGAGCTGTTTTTT
.,TRBV27,TRBD2,TRBJ2-3,CASSTPGGGGTDTQYF,TGTGCCAGCAGTACCCCCGGGGGGGGTGGCACAGATACGCAGTATTTT
.,TRBV5-1,.,TRBJ1-1,CASSLGPGAGNTEAFF,TGCGCCAGCTCCCTAGGTCCGGGGGCGGGGAACACTGAAGCTTTCTTT
.,TRBV28,.,TRBJ1-2,CASSFRAAGDLWGYTF,TGTGCCAGCAGTTTTAGGGCGGCAGGGGACTTATGGGGCTACACCTTC
.,TRBV28,.,TRBJ2-1,CASSLGPGPTYNEQFF,TGTGCCAGCAGTTTAGGCCCGGGACCGACCTACAATGAGCAGTTCTTC
.,TRBV4-2,.,TRBJ2-5,CASSPGTAQRAQYF,TGTGCCAGCAGCCCAGGGACGGCTCAACGGGCCCAGTACTTC
.,TRBV10-1,.,TRBJ1-5,CASSEWGSVVDSNQPQHF,TGCGCCAGCAGTGAGTGGGGGAGCGTAGTAGATAGCAATCAGCCCCAGCATTTT
.,TRBV7-9,.,TRBJ1-4,CASSLPGWEKLFF,TGTGCCAGCAGCCTACCGGGCTGGGAAAAACTGTTTTTT
once,TRBV25-1,.,TRBJ1-4,CASSGEKLFF,TGTGCCAGCAGTGGGGAAAAACTGTTTTTT
.,TRBV4-1,.,TRBJ2-3,CASSQDAGTTDTQYF,TGCGCCAGCAGCCAAGACGCGGGGACCACAGATACGCAGTATTTT
once,TRBV27,.,TRBJ1-6,CASSLLDSPLHF,TGTGCCAGCAGTTTATTGGATTCACCCCTCCACTTT
.,TRBV28,.,TRBJ2-1,CASYPGLPYNEQFF,TGTGCCAGCTACCCGGGACTGCCGTACAATGAGCAGTTCTTC
.,TRBV7-2,TRBD1,TRBJ1-2,CASSFGQGSSSGYTF,TGTGCCAGCAGCTTTGGACAGGGCTCATCCAGTGGCTACACCTTC
.,TRBV12-5,.,TRBJ2-1,CANSPARDKEQFF,TGTGCCAATTCCCCCGCGCGCGACAAAGAGCAGTTCTTC
.,TRBV28,.,TRBJ2-1,CASSPSDLSSYNEQFF,TGTGCCAGCAGCCCTTCGGACCTTAGCTCCTACAATGAGCAGTTCTTC
.,TRBV28,.,TRBJ1-5,CASSYRPNQPQHF,TGTGCCAGCAGTTACCGCCCTAATCAGCCCCAGCATTTT
.,TRBV5-4,.,TRBJ2-1,CASSPLLVSYNEQFF,TGTGCCAGCAGCCCCCTACTAGTCTCCTACAATGAGCAGTTCTTC
.,TRBV4-1,.,TRBJ2-3,CASSQDTGIGGDTQYF,TGCGCCAGCAGCCAAGATACAGGGATTGGAGGAGATACGCAGTATTTT
.,TRBV7-3,.,TRBJ2-7,CASSLSDAYEQYF,TGTGCCAGCAGCTTATCAGATGCCTACGAGCAGTACTTC
once,TRBV9,TRBD2,TRBJ2-7,CASSVDETSFTYEQYF,TGTGCCAGCAGCGTAGATGAGACTAGCTTTACCTACGAGCAGTACTTC
.,TRBV6-5,TRBD2,TRBJ2-7,CASSYGLARDYEQYF,TGTGCCAGCAGTTACGGACTAGCGCGAGACTACGAGCAGTACTTC
.,TRBV19,TRBD2,TRBJ2-1,CASISGDNEQFF,TGTGCCAGTATCAGCGGGGACAATGAGCAGTTCTTC
.,TRBV7-8,.,TRBJ1-2,CASSLLDSTDGYTF,TGTGCCAGCAGCTTATTAGACTCTACAGATGGCTACACCTTC
.,TRBV7-2,TRBD1,TRBJ1-1,CASTLQGAGTEAFF,TGTGCCAGCACGTTACAGGGGGCAGGCACTGAAGCTTTCTTT
.,TRBV28,.,TRBJ2-5,CASSHWGGLQETQYF,TGTGCCAGCAGCCACTGGGGGGGGCTACAAGAGACCCAGTACTTC
.,TRBV28,TRBD1,TRBJ2-1,CATGTGAYNEQFF,TGTGCCACGGGGACAGGGGCCTACAATGAGCAGTTCTTC
.,TRBV27,.,TRBJ1-2,CASAEKGAGLSGYTF,TGTGCCAGTGCTGAGAAAGGGGCAGGGCTAAGTGGCTACACCTTC
.,TRBV4-3,.,TRBJ2-6,CASSRPSPLSGANVLTF,TGCGCCAGCAGCCGGCCGAGCCCCCTCTCTGGGGCCAACGTCCTGACTTTC
.,TRBV5-6,TRBD2,TRBJ2-7,CASSLAGGLAGYEQYF,TGTGCCAGCAGCTTGGCAGGCGGACTAGCGGGGTATGAGCAGTACTTC
.,TRBV20-1,.,TRBJ1-5,CSARGSQPQHF,TGCAGTGCTAGGGGTTCGCAGCCCCAGCATTTT
.,TRBV28,.,TRBJ1-2,CASSLRSNYGYTF,TGTGCCAGCAGTTTACGATCCAACTATGGCTACACCTTC
.,TRBV7-9,.,TRBJ1-2,CASRRGGLGYTF,TGTGCCAGCAGGAGAGGGGGTCTTGGCTACACCTTC
.,TRBV6-4,.,TRBJ2-1,CASRANEQFF,TGTGCCAGCAGGGCGAATGAGCAGTTCTTC
.,TRBV28,.,TRBJ2-3,CASSLSDTQYF,TGTGCCAGCAGTTTATCTGATACGCAGTATTTT
.,TRBV5-3,.,TRBJ2-7,CARSMKKSGTKRTYEQYF,TGTGCCAGAAGCATGAAAAAGTCCGGGACGAAAAGAACCTACGAGCAGTACTTC
.,TRBV6-6,.,TRBJ1-1,CAILDGLNTEAFF,TGTGCCATCCTCGACGGGCTGAACACTGAAGCTTTCTTT
.,TRBV5-6,TRBD1,TRBJ2-1,CASTVFMGQGAFNEQFF,TGTGCCAGCACCGTATTCATGGGACAGGGGGCCTTCAATGAGCAGTTCTTC
.,TRBV11-2,TRBD2,TRBJ2-2,CASSAGGGELFF,TGTGCCAGCAGCGCGGGAGGCGGGGAGCTGTTTTTT
.,TRBV30,.,TRBJ1-1,CAWSVYERGGPEAFF,TGTGCCTGGAGTGTATATGAGAGGGGAGGACCTGAAGCTTTCTTT
.,TRBV13,TRBD1,TRBJ1-3,CASSFGQETSGNTIYF,TGTGCCAGCAGCTTCGGACAGGAGACCTCTGGAAACACCATATATTTT
.,TRBV6-5,.,TRBJ2-2,CASSYWDADTGELFF,TGTGCCAGCAGTTACTGGGACGCAGACACCGGGGAGCTGTTTTTT
.,TRBV27,.,TRBJ2-2,CASTRANTGELFF,TGTGCCAGCACCCGGGCAAACACCGGGGAGCTGTTTTTT
.,TRBV7-8,.,TRBJ2-5,CASSLWSQVETQYF,TGTGCCAGCAGCTTATGGTCCCAGGTGGAGACCCAGTACTTC
.,TRBV19,.,TRBJ1-2,CATSTAGGYGYTF,TGTGCCACATCGACGGCGGGAGGCTATGGCTACACCTTC